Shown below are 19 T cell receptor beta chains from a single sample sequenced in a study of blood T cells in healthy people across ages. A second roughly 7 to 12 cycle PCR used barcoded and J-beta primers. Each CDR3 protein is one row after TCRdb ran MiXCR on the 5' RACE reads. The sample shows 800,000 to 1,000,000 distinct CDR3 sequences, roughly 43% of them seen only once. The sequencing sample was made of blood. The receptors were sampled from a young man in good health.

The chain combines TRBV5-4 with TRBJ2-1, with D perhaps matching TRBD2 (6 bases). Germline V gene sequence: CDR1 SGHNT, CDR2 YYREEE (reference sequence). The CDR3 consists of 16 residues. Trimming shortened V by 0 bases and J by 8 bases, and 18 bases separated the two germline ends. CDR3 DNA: TGTGCCAGCAGCTTGGGTGCGGGGCCCTTTCCGGATGAGCAGTTCTTC. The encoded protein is CASSLGAGPFPDEQFF.

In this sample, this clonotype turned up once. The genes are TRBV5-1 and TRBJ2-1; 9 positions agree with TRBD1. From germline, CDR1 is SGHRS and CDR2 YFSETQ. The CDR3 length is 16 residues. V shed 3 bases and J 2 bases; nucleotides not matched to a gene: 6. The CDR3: CASSSAGTGTYNEQFF. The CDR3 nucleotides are TGCGCCAGCAGCTCGGCTGGGACAGGGACCTACAATGAGCAGTTCTTC.

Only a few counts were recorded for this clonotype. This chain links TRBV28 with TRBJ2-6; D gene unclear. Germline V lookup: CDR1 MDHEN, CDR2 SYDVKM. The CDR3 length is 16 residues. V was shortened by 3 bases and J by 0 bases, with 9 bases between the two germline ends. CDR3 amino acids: CASSFPAFSGANVLTF. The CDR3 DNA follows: TGTGCCAGCAGTTTTCCAGCGTTCTCTGGGGCCAACGTCCTGACTTTC.

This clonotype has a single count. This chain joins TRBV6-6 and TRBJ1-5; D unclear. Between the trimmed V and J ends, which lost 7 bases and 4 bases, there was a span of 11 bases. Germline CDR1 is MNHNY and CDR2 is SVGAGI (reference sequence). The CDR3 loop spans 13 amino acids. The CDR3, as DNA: TGTGCCAGCAAAGAGGAGAGGAATCAGCCCCAGCATTTT. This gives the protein CASKEERNQPQHF.

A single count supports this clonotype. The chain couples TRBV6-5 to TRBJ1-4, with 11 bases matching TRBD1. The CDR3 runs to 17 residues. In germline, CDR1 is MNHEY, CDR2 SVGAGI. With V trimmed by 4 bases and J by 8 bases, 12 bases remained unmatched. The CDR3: CASSWRTGTGGREKLFF. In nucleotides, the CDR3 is TGTGCCAGCAGTTGGCGAACCGGGACAGGGGGTCGAGAAAAACTGTTTTTT.

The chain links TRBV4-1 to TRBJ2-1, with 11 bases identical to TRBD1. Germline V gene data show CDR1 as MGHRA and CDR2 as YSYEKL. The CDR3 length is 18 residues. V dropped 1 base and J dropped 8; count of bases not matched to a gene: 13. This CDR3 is CASSQAPGTGGRVDEQFF. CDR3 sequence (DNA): TGCGCCAGCAGCCAAGCCCCCGGGACAGGGGGAAGGGTCGATGAGCAGTTCTTC.

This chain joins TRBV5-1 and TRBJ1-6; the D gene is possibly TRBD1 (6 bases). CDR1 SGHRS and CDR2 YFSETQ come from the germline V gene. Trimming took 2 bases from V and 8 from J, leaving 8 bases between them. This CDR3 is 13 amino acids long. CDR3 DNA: TGCGCCAGCAGCTTCAGGGGTTATTCACCCCTCCACTTT. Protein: CASSFRGYSPLHF.

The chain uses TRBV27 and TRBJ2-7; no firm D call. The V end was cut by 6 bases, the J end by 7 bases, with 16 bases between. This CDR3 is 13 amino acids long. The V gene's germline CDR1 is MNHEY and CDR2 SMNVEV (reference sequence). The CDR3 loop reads CASSRTLLREQYF. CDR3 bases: TGTGCCAGCAGCCGTACTCTACTACGAGAGCAGTACTTC.

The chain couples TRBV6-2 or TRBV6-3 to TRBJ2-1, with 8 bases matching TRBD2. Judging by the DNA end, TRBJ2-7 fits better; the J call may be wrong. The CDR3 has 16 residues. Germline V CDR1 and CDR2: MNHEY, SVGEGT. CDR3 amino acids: CASSYSPTSARYEQYF. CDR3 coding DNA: TGTGCCAGCAGTTACTCGCCGACTAGCGCTCGCTACGAGCAGTACTTC.

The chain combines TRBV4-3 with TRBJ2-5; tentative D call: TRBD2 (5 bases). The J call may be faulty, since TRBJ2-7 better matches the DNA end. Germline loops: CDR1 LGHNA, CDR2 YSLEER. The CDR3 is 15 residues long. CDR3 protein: CASSRAVLGPGEQYF. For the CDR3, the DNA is TGCGCCAGCAGCCGCGCCGTACTAGGTCCGGGCGAGCAGTACTTC.

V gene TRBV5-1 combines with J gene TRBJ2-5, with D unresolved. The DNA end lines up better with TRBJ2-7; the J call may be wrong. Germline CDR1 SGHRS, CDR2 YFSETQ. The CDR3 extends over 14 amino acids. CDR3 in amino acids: CASSQWTDRYEQYF. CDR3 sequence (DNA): TGCGCCAGCAGCCAGTGGACGGACCGCTACGAGCAGTACTTC.

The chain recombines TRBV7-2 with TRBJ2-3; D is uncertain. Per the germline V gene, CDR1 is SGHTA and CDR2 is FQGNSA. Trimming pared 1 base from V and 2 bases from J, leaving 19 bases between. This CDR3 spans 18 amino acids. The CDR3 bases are TGTGCCAGCAGCTTAGTGCCGAAAAGCGAAATAGCCACAGATACGCAGTATTTT. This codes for CASSLVPKSEIATDTQYF.

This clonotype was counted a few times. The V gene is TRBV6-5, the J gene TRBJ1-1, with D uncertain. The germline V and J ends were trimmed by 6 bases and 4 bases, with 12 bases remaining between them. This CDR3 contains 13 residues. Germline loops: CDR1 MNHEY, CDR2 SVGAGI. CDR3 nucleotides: TGTGCCAGCAGAAGGAACCTGGGCACTGAAGCTTTCTTT. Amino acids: CASRRNLGTEAFF.

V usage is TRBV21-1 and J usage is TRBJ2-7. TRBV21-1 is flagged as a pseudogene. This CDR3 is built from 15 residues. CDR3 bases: TGTGCCAGCAACAACATCGGGGAACCCTCGTACGAGCAGTACTTC. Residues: CASNNIGEPSYEQYF.

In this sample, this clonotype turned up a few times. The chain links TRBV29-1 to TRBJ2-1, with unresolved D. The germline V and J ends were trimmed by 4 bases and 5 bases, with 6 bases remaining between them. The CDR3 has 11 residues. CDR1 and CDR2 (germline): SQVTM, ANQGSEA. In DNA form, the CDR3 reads TGCAGCGTTGCTGTAAACAATGAGCAGTTCTTC. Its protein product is CSVAVNNEQFF.

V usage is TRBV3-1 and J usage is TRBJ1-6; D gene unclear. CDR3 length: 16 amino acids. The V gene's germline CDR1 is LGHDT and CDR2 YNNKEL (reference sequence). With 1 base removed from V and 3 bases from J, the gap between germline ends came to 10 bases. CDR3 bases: TGTGCCAGCAGCCAAGCCGTGGGTGTCTATAATTCACCCCTCCACTTT. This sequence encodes CASSQAVGVYNSPLHF. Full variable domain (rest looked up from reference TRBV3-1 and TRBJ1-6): DTAVSQTPKYLVTQMGNDKSIKCEQNLGHDTMYWYKQDSKKFLKIMFSYNNKELIINETVPNRFSPKSPDKAHLNLHINSLELGDSAVYFCASSQAVGVYNSPLHFGNGTRLTVT.

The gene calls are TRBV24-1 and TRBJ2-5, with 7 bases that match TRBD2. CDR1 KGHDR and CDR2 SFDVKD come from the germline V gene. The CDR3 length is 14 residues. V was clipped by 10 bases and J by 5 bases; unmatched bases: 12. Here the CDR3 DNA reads TGTGCCACTAGAGGAAGCGGGGCGAAGGAGACCCAGTACTTC. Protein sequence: CATRGSGAKETQYF.

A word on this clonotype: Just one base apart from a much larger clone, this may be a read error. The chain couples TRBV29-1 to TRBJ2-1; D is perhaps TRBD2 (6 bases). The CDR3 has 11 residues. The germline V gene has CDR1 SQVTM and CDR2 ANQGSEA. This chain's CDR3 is CRASILAEQFF. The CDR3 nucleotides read TGCAGGGCCTCCATACTAGCCGAGCAGTTCTTC.

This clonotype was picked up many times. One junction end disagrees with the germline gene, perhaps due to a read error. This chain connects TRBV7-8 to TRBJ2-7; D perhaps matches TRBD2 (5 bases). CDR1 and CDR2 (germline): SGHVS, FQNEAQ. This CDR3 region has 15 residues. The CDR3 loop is CASSLVAGSSYEQYF. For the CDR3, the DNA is TGTGCCAGCAGTTTAGTGGCTGGGAGCTCCTACGAGCAGTACTTC. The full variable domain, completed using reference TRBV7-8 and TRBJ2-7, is GAGVSQSPRYKVAKRGQDVALRCDPISGHVSLFWYQQALGQGPEFLTYFQNEAQLDKSGLPSDRFFAERPEGSVSTLKIQRTQQEDSAVYLCASSLVAGSSYEQYFGPGTRLTVT.